The 21 T cell receptor beta chains below were found in one sample sequenced in a study of T cells in localized non-small cell lung cancer. Repertoires were generated with immunoSEQ multiplex PCR, while TCRdb's copy carries only in-frame clones and drops some. The sample includes 40,000 to 65,000 clones, approximately 88% of them seen just once. The material was peripheral blood mononuclear cells, obtained before any cancer treatment. The receptors derive from a man aged 35 to 70 with stage III lung adenocarcinoma.

Notes on this clone: This same CDR3 is encoded by further DNA sequences in the sample. V and J are TRBV29-1 and TRBJ2-5, with TRBD2 identical over 9 bases. The CDR3 loop spans 13 amino acids. Germline assignment: CDR1 SQVTM and CDR2 ANQGSEA. The J segment lost 2 bases and the V segment lost 6 bases, leaving 4 bases of the junction unmatched. CDR3 sequence: CSVRLADQETQYF. CDR3 nucleotides: TGCAGCGTGCGACTAGCGGATCAAGAGACCCAGTACTTC.

J is TRBJ2-5 and V is TRBV19; D is ambiguous. The CDR3 runs to 13 residues. V lost 1 base to trimming and J lost 5 bases, with 8 bases between them. In germline, CDR1 is LNHDA, CDR2 SQIVND (reference sequence). CDR3 coding DNA: TGTGCCAGTAGTATAGGTCTCCTGGAGACCCAGTACTTC. Translated, it gives CASSIGLLETQYF.

Concerning this clone itself: Other DNA sequences in this specimen translate into the identical CDR3. The chain has TRBV7-3 and TRBJ2-2; 8 bases are a match to TRBD2. Germline V lookup: CDR1 SGHTA, CDR2 FQGTGA. Unmatched junction bases numbered 5, after V lost 5 bases and J lost 6 bases. There are 14 residues in the CDR3. The CDR3: CASSPGLAAGELFF. Written as DNA, the CDR3 is TGTGCCAGCAGCCCAGGACTAGCAGCCGGGGAGCTGTTTTTT.

The chain links TRBV19 to TRBJ1-1; 8 bases fit TRBD1. The length of the CDR3 is 13 residues. The V gene's germline CDR1 is LNHDA and CDR2 SQIVND (reference sequence). After removal of 6 bases from V and 6 bases from J, the junction contained 6 bases not matched to a gene. CDR3 residues: CASRGDRGAEAFF. CDR3 bases: TGTGCCAGTAGGGGCGACAGGGGCGCTGAAGCTTTCTTT.

The chain links TRBV5-1 to TRBJ1-1; perhaps TRBD1 as D (5 bases). The ends were cut back, 4 bases at V and 4 bases at J, with 11 bases in the middle. The CDR3 runs 13 residues. The germline CDR1 and CDR2 sequences are SGHRS and YFSETQ. The CDR3 spells CASSGDRGTEAFF. CDR3 bases: TGCGCCAGCAGCGGTGACAGAGGCACTGAAGCTTTCTTT.

This chain connects TRBV5-4 to TRBJ2-3; the D gene is possibly TRBD2 (5 bases). The CDR3 spans 15 residues. Trimming removed 0 bases from V and 5 bases from J, with 13 bases in between. The V gene's germline CDR1 is SGHNT and CDR2 YYREEE (reference sequence). CDR3: CASSLDHGVVDTQYF. The DNA of the CDR3 is TGTGCCAGCAGCTTGGATCACGGGGTGGTAGATACGCAGTATTTT.

This chain connects TRBV7-3 to TRBJ2-1, with D possibly TRBD1 on 6 matching bases. From germline, CDR1 is SGHTA and CDR2 FQGTGA. This CDR3 is built from 13 residues. V lost 0 bases and J 6 bases, leaving 6 bases between the germline ends. In DNA, the CDR3 is TGTGCCAGCAGCTTAACAGGGGGCAATGAGCAGTTCTTC. This codes for CASSLTGGNEQFF. Full variable domain (outside the CDR3, taken from reference TRBV7-3 and TRBJ2-1): GAGVSQTPSNKVTEKGKYVELRCDPISGHTALYWYRQSLGQGPEFLIYFQGTGAADDSGLPNDRFFAVRPEGSVSTLKIQRTERGDSAVYLCASSLTGGNEQFFGPGTRLTVL.

This chain joins TRBV1 and TRBJ2-2; the table calls TRBD2, which could not be checked here. TRBV1 is recorded as a pseudogene. The length of the CDR3 is 17 residues. The DNA of the CDR3 is TGCACCAGCAGCCGCAGTGGGGACTCCTCGAACACCGGGGAGCTGTTTTTT. It is translated as CTSSRSGDSSNTGELFF.

The CDR3 nucleotides are TGTGCCAGCCGAAGGGGGGAGAACACTGAAGCTTTCTTT. This sequence encodes CASRRGENTEAFF. This chain joins TRBV2 and TRBJ1-1; D is perhaps TRBD1 (6 bases). The CDR3 covers 13 residues. Germline-derived CDR1 and CDR2 are SNHLY and FYNNEI. V lost 8 bases and J 1 base, leaving 11 bases between the germline ends.

CDR3 sequence reads: CASSLGRFALMNTEAFF. DNA for the CDR3: TGTGCCAGCAGCTTAGGGCGGTTCGCCTTAATGAACACTGAAGCTTTCTTT. The chain links TRBV11-2 to TRBJ1-1; D uncertain. The germline CDR1 and CDR2 sequences are SGHAT and FQNNGV. The CDR3 sequence is 17 residues long. V lost 1 base, J lost 0 bases, and 15 bases lay in between.

The chain uses TRBV4-3 and TRBJ2-7; D is unclear. The CDR3 loop spans 14 amino acids. Germline lookup yields CDR1 LGHNA and CDR2 YSLEER. Trimming left V 0 bases short and J 3 bases short, with 9 bases between. This CDR3 is CASSQEPLIYEQYF. The CDR3 DNA follows: TGCGCCAGCAGCCAAGAACCCCTAATCTACGAGCAGTACTTC.

This chain joins TRBV19 and TRBJ1-4; D is perhaps TRBD1 (5 bases). The germline V gene has CDR1 LNHDA and CDR2 SQIVND (reference sequence). The CDR3 runs 15 residues. V was shortened by 3 bases and J by 4 bases, with 12 bases between the two germline ends. The CDR3 here is CASSMGLSFNEKLFF. In nucleotides, the CDR3 is TGTGCCAGTAGTATGGGACTCTCTTTTAATGAAAAACTGTTTTTT.

The rearrangement uses TRBV5-1 and TRBJ2-1; D may match TRBD1 or TRBD2 (5 bases each). The V end was cut by 0 bases, the J end by 7 bases, with 17 bases between. CDR3 length: 16 amino acids. Germline loops: CDR1 SGHRS, CDR2 YFSETQ. CDR3 bases: TGCGCCAGCAGCTTGGAGGTTAGGGGCAGAGGGAATGAGCAGTTCTTC. Translated, it gives CASSLEVRGRGNEQFF.

The V gene is TRBV10-1, the J gene TRBJ1-1; 7 nucleotides agree with TRBD1. V gave up 7 bases and J gave up 3 bases; unmatched junction bases: 11. From germline, CDR1 is WNHNN and CDR2 SYGVQD (reference sequence). The CDR3 is made up of 15 amino acids. CDR3 sequence (DNA): TGCGCCAGCAACCTCCTTCGGACAGGAGACACTGAAGCTTTCTTT. Protein product: CASNLLRTGDTEAFF.

This rearrangement joins TRBV19 to TRBJ2-2; D unresolved. In germline, CDR1 is LNHDA, CDR2 SQIVND (reference sequence). The CDR3 is 15 amino acids. With 5 bases removed from V and 6 bases from J, the gap between germline ends came to 16 bases. The chain's CDR3 is CASSLLGSLAGELFF. CDR3 bases: TGTGCCAGTAGTTTGCTAGGCTCTTTGGCCGGGGAGCTGTTTTTT.

The chain couples TRBV10-3 to TRBJ2-7, with D possibly being TRBD2 (5 bases). The CDR3 length is 15 residues. Germline V gene data show CDR1 as ENHRY and CDR2 as SYGVKD. Trimming pared 5 bases from V and 5 bases from J, leaving 19 bases between. CDR3 nucleotides: TGTGCCATCAGTCAGAACCCACACGGGGAGAACGAGCAGTACTTC. Protein product: CAISQNPHGENEQYF.

The CDR3 bases are TGCGCCAGCAGCCAAGAGGTAGCGACCGGGGGTAATGAAAAACTGTTTTTT. Translated, it gives CASSQEVATGGNEKLFF. The chain recombines TRBV4-1 with TRBJ1-4; a weak D match, TRBD1 (5 bases). Per germline, CDR1 MGHRA and CDR2 YSYEKL. The CDR3 contains 17 residues. Trimming removed 0 bases at V and 4 bases at J, with 15 bases between.

The sample holds a few counts of this clone. The rearrangement joins TRBV2 to TRBJ1-5, with TRBD1 matching over 10 bases. This CDR3 has 14 residues. Trimming removed 8 bases from V and 2 bases from J; junction bases left unmatched: 3. Germline V lookup: CDR1 SNHLY, CDR2 FYNNEI. The DNA of the CDR3 is TGTGCCAGCGGACAGGGGGAGGGCAATCAGCCCCAGCATTTT. Its protein is CASGQGEGNQPQHF.

The chain joins TRBV4-2 to TRBJ1-6; TRBD1 agrees at 11 bases. The V segment lost 5 bases and the J segment 7 bases; nucleotides outside the gene matches: 4. CDR3 size: 15 residues. Looked up from germline, CDR1 is LGHNA and CDR2 is YNFKEQ. The CDR3 protein is CASSLGTGGNSPLHF. As DNA, the CDR3 is TGTGCCAGCAGCTTAGGGACAGGGGGGAATTCACCCCTCCACTTT.

This clone occurred a few times. The chain couples TRBV16 to TRBJ2-4; D gene ambiguous. Trimming took off 4 bases at V and 0 bases at J, with 13 bases between the two ends. The CDR3 is made up of 16 amino acids. The germline CDR1 and CDR2 sequences are KGHSY and FQNENV. The CDR3 region is CASSRGSGEAKNIQYF. DNA for the CDR3: TGTGCCAGCAGCCGTGGGTCAGGAGAAGCCAAAAACATTCAGTACTTC.

The chain couples TRBV7-3 to TRBJ2-3; D remains unclear. V was cut by 3 bases and J by 4 bases, with 2 bases left in between. CDR1 SGHTA and CDR2 FQGTGA come from the germline V gene. The CDR3 runs to 11 residues. DNA for the CDR3: TGTGCCAGCAGCTTTGCAGATACGCAGTATTTT. The encoded protein is CASSFADTQYF.